The clone carrying this T cell receptor (beta chain) turned up a few times. What was amplified from RNA transcripts were TCR beta CDR3 regions. Carried out on the TCR CDR3, a first-round RT-PCR used the HTBI primer set. In TCRdb, the multiplex PCR reads were re-called with MiXCR into one record per CDR3 protein. The sample has around 500,000 distinct CDR3 sequences, under 25% seen once. The data were obtained in a study of T cells in Graves' hyperthyroidism and ophthalmopathy. Study in general: The initial diagnosis was the point when peripheral blood was collected, ahead of any treatment.

From germline, CDR1 is ENHRY and CDR2 SYGVKD. J lost 6 bases, V lost 4 bases, and 6 bases had no gene match. The CDR3 is 14 amino acids. This TCR was recovered from a woman in her 70s with Graves' ophthalmopathy. The chain has TRBV10-3 and TRBJ2-3, with 8 nucleotides matching TRBD1. The sequenced sample consisted of blood. DNA of the CDR3: TGTGCCATCAGTGGTCGGACAGGGACCGATACGCAGTATTTT. It specifies CAISGRTGTDTQYF.